This T cell receptor (beta chain) is drawn from a study of blood T cell repertoires in COVID-19. Study details: COVID-19 samples, acute and convalescent, were from the United States, Italy and Spain.

Sequencing was performed with immunoSEQ multiplex PCR; in TCRdb, only in-frame clones are kept and a portion is missing. The sample has 300,000 to 350,000 clones; 80% to 95% are singletons. While infection was still active, Seattle patients were enrolled and then followed longitudinally. V gave up 2 bases and J gave up 6 bases; unmatched junction bases: 10. CDR1 SGHDT and CDR2 YYEEEE come from the germline V gene. This CDR3 region has 15 residues. The sample taken for sequencing was peripheral blood. The clonotype originates from a young woman with COVID-19, enrolled during active disease. The V and J genes are TRBV5-6 and TRBJ1-2, with 7 bases lining up with TRBD1. CDR3 region: CASSFKQGPFDGYTF. The CDR3 nucleotides are TGTGCCAGCAGCTTCAAACAGGGGCCCTTTGATGGCTACACCTTC.